This T cell receptor (beta chain) emerged from a study of shared clonotypes between healthy human individuals. V lost 1 base and J 2 bases, leaving 5 bases between the germline ends. Per the germline V gene, CDR1 is GTSNPN and CDR2 is SVGIG (reference sequence). The CDR3 contains 12 residues. Only in-frame clones appear in the TCRdb table, and some are missing; sequencing was by immunoSEQ multiplex PCR. The sample holds about 110,000 clones, over 65% seen once. This TCR was recovered from a woman aged 25-40 years in good health. The sample taken for sequencing was memory CD8+ T cells sorted from blood. Stated subset: CD45RO+ cells pooled with CCR7-negative TemRA cells. V is TRBV30 and J is TRBJ1-2; no reliable D call. CDR3 sequence reads: CAWSGVNYGYTF. The CDR3 nucleotides are TGTGCCTGGAGTGGGGTGAACTATGGCTACACCTTC.